The sequence of this T cell receptor (beta chain) was determined in a study of control samples from healthy donors and cancer patients (dated by TCRdb to the early 2020s). The library was produced with the immunoSEQ multiplex PCR assay. TCRdb provides this immuneACCESS table in a form limited to in-frame rearrangements. Some clones are lacking; in checked studies, under half of them reflect an unresolved V gene, and why the rest are absent is not known. For this sample the table gives a few hundred thousand clones, of which about nine tenths were detected only once. The top ten clones comprise roughly 6.4% of the sample. Turning to this clone: This receptor's antigen is unknown. No base quality values were provided; no much bigger clone lies one nucleotide off.

CDR3 length: 14 amino acids, cysteine to phenylalanine. CDR3 DNA is the only sequence kept; it has 42 bases, read in frame from the first base. Looking up the germline V gene yields CDR1 SQVTM and CDR2 ANQGSEA. The germline ends are 12 bases apart after V is trimmed by 6 bases and J by 1 base. In this chain, TRBV29-1 is recombined with TRBJ2-2, with the D gene possibly TRBD1 or TRBD2, each one fitting 5 bases. The specimen sequenced was PBMCs. The sequence was collected from a man aged 35-49 years with head and neck cancer. The CDR3 is CSVGDGLNTGELFF. In nucleotide form, the sequence is TGCAGCGTAGGGGACGGACTGAACACCGGGGAGCTGTTTTTT.